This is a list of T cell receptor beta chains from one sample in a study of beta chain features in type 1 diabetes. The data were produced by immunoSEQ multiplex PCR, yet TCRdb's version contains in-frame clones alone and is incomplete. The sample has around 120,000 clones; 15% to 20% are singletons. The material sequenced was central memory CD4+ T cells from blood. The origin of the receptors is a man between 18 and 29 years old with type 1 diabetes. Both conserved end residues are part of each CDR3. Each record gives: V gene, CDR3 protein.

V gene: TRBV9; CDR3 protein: CASSVVGVTDTQYF
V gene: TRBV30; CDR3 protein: CAWSYGTSGRYNEQFF
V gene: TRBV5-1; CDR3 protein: CASSLADKDTQYF
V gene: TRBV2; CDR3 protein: CASRPDRVIEETQYF
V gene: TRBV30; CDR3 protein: CARTGTGYEQYF
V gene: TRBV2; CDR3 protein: CASRELSGDSYNEQFF
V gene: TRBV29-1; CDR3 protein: CSVAGTEASETQYF
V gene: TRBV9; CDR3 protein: CASSPSGDYNEQFF
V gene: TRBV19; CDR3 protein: CASSRDGVGDSPLHF
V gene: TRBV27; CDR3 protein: CASSSRLVNADTQYF
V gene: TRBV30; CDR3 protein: CAWSVINVGFPNEQFF
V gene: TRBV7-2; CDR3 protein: CASSSSQEYEQFF
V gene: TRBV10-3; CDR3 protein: CAIRAGVDQPQHF
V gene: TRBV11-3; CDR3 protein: CASSYQGPQPQHF
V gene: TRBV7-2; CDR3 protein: CASSPGLEIYEQYF
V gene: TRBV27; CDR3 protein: CASSLRWGTKPLHF
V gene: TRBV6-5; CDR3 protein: CASSSTGGPYNEQFF
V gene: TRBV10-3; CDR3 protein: CAISSPENSNTEAFF
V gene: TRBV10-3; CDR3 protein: CASGRESSYNEQFF
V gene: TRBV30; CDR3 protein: CAWSVPGQVNNEQYF
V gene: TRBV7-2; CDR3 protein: CASSSTGTGANYGYTF
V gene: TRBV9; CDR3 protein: CASSVAPGLAGGYNEQFF
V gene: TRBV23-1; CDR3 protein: CASSQGQGYEAFF
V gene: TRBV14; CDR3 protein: CASSLQGGTDTQYF